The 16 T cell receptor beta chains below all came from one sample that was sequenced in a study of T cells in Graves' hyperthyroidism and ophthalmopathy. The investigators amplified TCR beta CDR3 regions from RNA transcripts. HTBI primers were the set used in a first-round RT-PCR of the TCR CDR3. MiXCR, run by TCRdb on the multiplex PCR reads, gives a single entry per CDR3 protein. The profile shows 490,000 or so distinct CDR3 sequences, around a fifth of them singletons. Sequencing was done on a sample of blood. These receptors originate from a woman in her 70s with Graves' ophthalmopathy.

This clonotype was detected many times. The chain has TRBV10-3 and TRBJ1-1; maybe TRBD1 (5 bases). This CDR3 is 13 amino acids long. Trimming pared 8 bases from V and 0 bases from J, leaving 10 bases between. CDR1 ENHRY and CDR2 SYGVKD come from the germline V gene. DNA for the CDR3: TGTGCCATCTCGGGACGGATGAACACTGAAGCTTTCTTT. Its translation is CAISGRMNTEAFF.

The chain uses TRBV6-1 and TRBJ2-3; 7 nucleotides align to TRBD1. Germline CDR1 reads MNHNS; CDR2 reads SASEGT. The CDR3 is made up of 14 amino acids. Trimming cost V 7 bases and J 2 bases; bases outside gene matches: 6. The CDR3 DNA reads TGTGCCAGCACCCAAGGGACAGACACAGATACGCAGTATTTT. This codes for CASTQGTDTDTQYF.

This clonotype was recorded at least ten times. The CDR3 region has the DNA TGTGCCAGCAGTTCCGGGACAGGGAACGAGCAGTACTTC. This sequence encodes CASSSGTGNEQYF. This rearrangement joins TRBV6-1 to TRBJ2-7; 9 nucleotides line up with TRBD1. V was clipped by 5 bases and J by 5 bases; unmatched bases: 4. The germline gives CDR1 MNHNS, CDR2 SASEGT. The CDR3 consists of 13 residues.

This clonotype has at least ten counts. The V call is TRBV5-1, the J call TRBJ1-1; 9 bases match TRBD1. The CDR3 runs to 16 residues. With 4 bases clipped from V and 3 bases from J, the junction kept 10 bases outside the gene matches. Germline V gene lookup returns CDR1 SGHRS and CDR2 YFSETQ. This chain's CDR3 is CASSPGTGMGDTEAFF. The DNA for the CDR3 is TGCGCCAGCAGCCCCGGGACAGGGATGGGAGACACTGAAGCTTTCTTT.

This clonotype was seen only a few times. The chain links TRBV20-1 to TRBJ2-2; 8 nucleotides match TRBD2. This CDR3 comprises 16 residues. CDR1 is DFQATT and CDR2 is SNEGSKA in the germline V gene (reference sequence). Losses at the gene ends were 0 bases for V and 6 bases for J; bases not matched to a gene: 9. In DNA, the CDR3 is TGCAGTGCTAGAGATCCCATGACGGGAGGGGCCGGGGAGCTGTTTTTT. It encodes CSARDPMTGGAGELFF.

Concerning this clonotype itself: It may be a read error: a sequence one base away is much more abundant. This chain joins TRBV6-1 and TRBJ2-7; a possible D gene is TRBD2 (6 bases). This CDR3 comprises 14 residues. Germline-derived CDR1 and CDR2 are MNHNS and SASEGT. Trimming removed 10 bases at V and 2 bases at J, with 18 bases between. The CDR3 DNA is TGTGCCAACGGAACGGGACGCGGGACCTACGAGCAGTACTTC. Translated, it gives CANGTGRGTYEQYF.

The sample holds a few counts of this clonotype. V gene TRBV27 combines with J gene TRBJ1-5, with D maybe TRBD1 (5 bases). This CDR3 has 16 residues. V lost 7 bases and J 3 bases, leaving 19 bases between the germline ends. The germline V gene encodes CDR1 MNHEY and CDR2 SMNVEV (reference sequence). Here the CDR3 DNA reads TGTGCCAGCAAAGATCAGGGTAGAGGGAACAATCAGCCCCAGCATTTT. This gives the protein CASKDQGRGNNQPQHF.

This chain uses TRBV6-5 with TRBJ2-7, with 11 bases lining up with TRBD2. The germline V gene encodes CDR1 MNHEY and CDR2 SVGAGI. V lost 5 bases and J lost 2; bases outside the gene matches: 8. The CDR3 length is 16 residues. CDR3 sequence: CASSHLAGGPTYEQYF. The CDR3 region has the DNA TGTGCCAGCAGTCACTTAGCGGGAGGGCCTACCTACGAGCAGTACTTC.

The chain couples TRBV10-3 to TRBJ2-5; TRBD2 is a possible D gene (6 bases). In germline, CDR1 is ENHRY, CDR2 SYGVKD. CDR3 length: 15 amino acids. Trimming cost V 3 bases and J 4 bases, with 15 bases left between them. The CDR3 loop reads CAISDEGGKSETQYF. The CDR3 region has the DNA TGTGCCATCAGTGATGAGGGAGGAAAGTCAGAGACCCAGTACTTC.

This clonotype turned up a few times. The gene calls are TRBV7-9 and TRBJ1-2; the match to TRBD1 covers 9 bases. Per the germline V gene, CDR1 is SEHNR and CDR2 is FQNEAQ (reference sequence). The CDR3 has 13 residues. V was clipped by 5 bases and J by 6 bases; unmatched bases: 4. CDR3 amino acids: CASSITGGNGYTF. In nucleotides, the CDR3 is TGTGCCAGCAGCATCACAGGGGGCAATGGCTACACCTTC.

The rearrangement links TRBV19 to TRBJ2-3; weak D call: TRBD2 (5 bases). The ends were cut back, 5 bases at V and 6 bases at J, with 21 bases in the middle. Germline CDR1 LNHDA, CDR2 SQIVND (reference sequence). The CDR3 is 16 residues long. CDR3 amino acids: CASSPRGSSTYDTQYF. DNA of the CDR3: TGTGCCAGTAGTCCTCGGGGTAGCTCCACCTACGATACGCAGTATTTT. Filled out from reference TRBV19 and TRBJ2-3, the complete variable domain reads DGGITQSPKYLFRKEGQNVTLSCEQNLNHDAMYWYRQDPGQGLRLIYYSQIVNDFQKGDIAEGYSVSREKKESFPLTVTSAQKNPTAFYLCASSPRGSSTYDTQYFGPGTRLTVL.

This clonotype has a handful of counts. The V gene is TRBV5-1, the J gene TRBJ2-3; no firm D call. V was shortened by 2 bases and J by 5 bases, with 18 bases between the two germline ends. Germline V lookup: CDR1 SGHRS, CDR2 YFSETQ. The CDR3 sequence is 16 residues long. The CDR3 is CASSFVPNPGEDTQYF. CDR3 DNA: TGCGCCAGCAGCTTCGTTCCGAACCCAGGCGAAGATACGCAGTATTTT.

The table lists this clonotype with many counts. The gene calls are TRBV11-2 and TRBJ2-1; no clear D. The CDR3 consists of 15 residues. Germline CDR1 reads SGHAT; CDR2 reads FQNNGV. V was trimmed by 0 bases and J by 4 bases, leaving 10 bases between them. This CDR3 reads CASSLDMQPYNEQFF. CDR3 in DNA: TGTGCCAGCAGCTTAGATATGCAGCCGTACAATGAGCAGTTCTTC. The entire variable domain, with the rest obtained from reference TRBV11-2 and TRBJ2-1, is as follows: EAGVAQSPRYKIIEKRQSVAFWCNPISGHATLYWYQQILGQGPKLLIQFQNNGVVDDSQLPKDRFSAERLKGVDSTLKIQPAKLEDSAVYLCASSLDMQPYNEQFFGPGTRLTVL.

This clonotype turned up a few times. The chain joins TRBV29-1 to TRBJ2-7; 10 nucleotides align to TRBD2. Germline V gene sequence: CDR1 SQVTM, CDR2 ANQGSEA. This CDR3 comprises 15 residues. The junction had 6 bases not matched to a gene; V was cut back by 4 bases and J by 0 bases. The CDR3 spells CSVVLSGGSSYEQYF. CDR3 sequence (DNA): TGCAGCGTTGTCCTTAGCGGGGGGAGCTCCTACGAGCAGTACTTC.

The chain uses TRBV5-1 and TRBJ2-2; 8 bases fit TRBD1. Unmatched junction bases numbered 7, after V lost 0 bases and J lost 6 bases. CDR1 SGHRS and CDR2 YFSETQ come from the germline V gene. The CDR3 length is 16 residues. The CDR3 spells CASSLDGRGLAGELFF. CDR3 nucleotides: TGCGCCAGCAGCTTGGACGGCAGGGGGCTTGCCGGGGAGCTGTTTTTT. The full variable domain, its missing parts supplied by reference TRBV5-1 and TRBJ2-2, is KAGVTQTPRYLIKTRGQQVTLSCSPISGHRSVSWYQQTPGQGLQFLFEYFSETQRNKGNFPGRFSGRQFSNSRSEMNVSTLELGDSALYLCASSLDGRGLAGELFFGEGSRLTVL.

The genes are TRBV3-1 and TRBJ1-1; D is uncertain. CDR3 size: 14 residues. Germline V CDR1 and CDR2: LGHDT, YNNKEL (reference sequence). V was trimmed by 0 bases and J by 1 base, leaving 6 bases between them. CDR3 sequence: CASSQDNGNTEAFF. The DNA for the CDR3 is TGTGCCAGCAGCCAAGATAACGGGAACACTGAAGCTTTCTTT.